This T cell receptor (beta chain) comes out of a study of blood T cell repertoires in COVID-19. Study background: The United States, Italy and Spain provided the acute and convalescent COVID-19 samples. From T cells, B-cell-depleted T cells, or PBMCs came the material, which was cDNA or gDNA.

In the original analysis: Nucleated cell counts were estimated from reference gene primer amplification. The repertoire was sequenced with immunoSEQ multiplex PCR; TCRdb's copy has only in-frame clones and lacks some. V and J calls and clone size are those listed in that table; D and trimming were worked out from the DNA. The table shows 110,000 to 150,000 clones, with approximately 80% occurring only once. The source of this sequence is a human donor in a cohort sampled during active COVID-19. Sample: peripheral blood.

DNA of the CDR3: TGTGCCAGCAGTCCTCAGGGGCGGATCTATGGCTACACCTTC. This codes for CASSPQGRIYGYTF. This chain links TRBV25-1 with TRBJ1-2; perhaps TRBD1 as D (6 bases). The CDR3 length is 14 residues. Germline CDR1 is MGHDK and CDR2 is SYGVNS. V was trimmed by 5 bases and J by 4 bases, leaving 14 bases between them.